This T cell receptor beta chain was sequenced during a study of CD8 T cells in Susac syndrome (dated 2019 in TCRdb). Concerning the study at large: Among the sequenced Susac syndrome patients, five or six had clinically active disease and eight were in clinical remission. Whether CD8+ T cell activation and differentiation in Susac syndrome was antigen driven was tested using repertoire sequencing. At blood withdrawal, Susac syndrome patients were therapy-naive, treated with corticosteroids (with IVIg additionally given to some), or treated with IVIg alone. Broader findings and caveats from the paper: The CD4+ T cell repertoire of patients with Susac syndrome showed no detectable clonal expansion. The TCR sequencing and HLA analysis was acknowledged to have included a relatively small number of individuals.

RNA was extracted using the RNeasy kit, and about 0.5 to 1 ug of the RNA was reverse transcribed with random hexamers. The immunoSEQ multiplex PCR assay, covering 54 Vbeta and 13 Jbeta segments, was used to amplify TCR beta CDR3 regions. To correct PCR amplification bias, a synthetic template baseline was used for both primer optimization and computational correction. The authors' analysis ran thus. Reads were annotated to V, D and J genes according to IMGT and were analyzed with immunoSEQ Analyzer, with only productive sequences retained. Clonality was computed as one minus Shannon entropy normalized by log2 of the number of productive unique sequences. Public and private clones were assessed among the 100 most prevalent clones of each patient and control. Clones were defined as Susac-specific if absent from the healthy and MS cohorts, from 900 to 1,200 published viral clones and from other ImmuneACCESS disease sequences. TCRdb ran its own pipeline on the public reads, namely fastp trimming at Q25 and MiXCR clone calling, and kept in-frame beta chains. Each CDR3 protein appears once, grouped with its most common genes and DNA. The V and J calls, along with clone size, are taken from TCRdb and not from the paper's own processing. Here the sample has 170,000 or so distinct CDR3 sequences; approximately 94% occur a single time. Around 0.12% of the sample goes to the ten largest clones.

About this clonotype: The antigen this receptor binds is unknown. No much larger clonotype is one base removed from it; base qualities were not supplied.

Peripheral blood CD8+ and CD4+ T cells from healthy donors, Susac syndrome patients and multiple sclerosis patients were profiled by high-throughput TCR beta sequencing. The Susac syndrome patients fulfilled recently defined diagnostic criteria for definite or probable disease. Bulk CD8+ and CD4+ T cells were purified magnetically by negative isolation, whereas CD8+ TEMRA cells were enriched by FACS. Blood was collected in EDTA tubes and processed within 24 hours, with PBMCs isolated through density gradient centrifugation. PBMCs intended for TCR sequencing were cryopreserved in liquid nitrogen and thawed later in a water bath at 37 degrees C. Purity of sorted or isolated CD4+, CD8+ and CD8+ TEMRA cells was at least 90%. Inclusive of the bounding cysteine and phenylalanine, the CDR3 is 13 residues long. This entry keeps only the CDR3 DNA: 39 bases, framed from base 1. Deletion took 6 bases off V and 9 bases off J, with a span of 15 bases between the germline ends.

The source material was CD4+ T cells from PBMCs. This receptor was identified in a human donor with Susac syndrome. Recombination linked TRBV12-3 or TRBV12-4 to TRBJ1-5, with the D gene uncertain. The nucleotide sequence is TGTGCCAGCAGCTCGGACGGGGTAACGCCCCAGCATTTT. This yields the protein CASSSDGVTPQHF.